This T cell receptor (beta chain) derives from a study of T cell responses to AZD1222 COVID-19 vaccine. Study-wide points: In a largely white British group with more females than males, clonal diversity was possibly underestimated.

A remark on this clone: The antigen remains undetermined.

Method: immunoSEQ multiplex PCR; TCRdb's copy keeps in-frame clones and lacks some. The table includes around 250,000 clones, more than 80% detected once. From germline, CDR1 is LNHDA and CDR2 SQIVND (reference sequence). V was cut by 3 bases and J by 4 bases, with 16 bases left in between. This CDR3 contains 16 residues. The V and J genes are TRBV19 and TRBJ1-5; perhaps TRBD1 as D (5 bases). This specimen was peripheral blood, taken on day 0 of AZD1222 vaccination. The source of this sequence is an adult in good health. The CDR3 DNA follows: TGTGCCAGTAGTATTCTCCGGTATGGGACTAATCAGCCCCAGCATTTT. It is translated as CASSILRYGTNQPQHF.